The 10 T cell receptor beta chains below come from one sample, sequenced in a study of blood T cell repertoires in COVID-19. Profiling relied on immunoSEQ multiplex PCR, and the TCRdb table lists in-frame clones only, not all of them. This table has about 220,000 clones, more than 75% appearing once. Sequenced: peripheral blood. Receptors originate from a human donor in a cohort sampled during active COVID-19.

This clone is a singleton in its sample. The chain is built from TRBV30 and TRBJ1-5; D possibly corresponds to TRBD1 (6 bases). The CDR3 is made up of 13 amino acids. Trimming took 5 bases from V and 4 from J, leaving 12 bases between them. Germline assignment: CDR1 GTSNPN and CDR2 SVGIG (reference sequence). Here the CDR3 DNA reads TGTGCCTGGGCAACAGGGAAAAATCAGCCCCAGCATTTT. It encodes CAWATGKNQPQHF.

The chain is built from TRBV7-2 and TRBJ1-1; TRBD1 might be the D (6 bases). This CDR3 spans 14 amino acids. Trimming removed 4 bases from V and 7 bases from J, with 16 bases in between. Germline CDR1 reads SGHTA; CDR2 reads FQGNSA. CDR3 in DNA: TGTGCCAGCAGCTCGCTGACAGGTCTCAGTGAAGCTTTCTTT. This translates into CASSSLTGLSEAFF.

The rearrangement uses TRBV4-2 and TRBJ1-5; D remains unclear. This CDR3 has 11 residues. V lost 5 bases to trimming and J lost 6 bases, with 5 bases between them. Germline loops: CDR1 LGHNA, CDR2 YNFKEQ. DNA of the CDR3: TGTGCCAGCAGCTACGGTCAGCCCCAGCATTTT. Protein product: CASSYGQPQHF.

The CDR3, as DNA: TGTGCCAGCAGCTCCGGTTCGGTGTTCAGCAATCAGCCCCAGCATTTT. Its protein is CASSSGSVFSNQPQHF. The rearrangement links TRBV3-1 (or the pseudogene TRBV3-2) to TRBJ1-5; D remains unclear. CDR3 length: 16 residues. Trimming pared 5 bases from V and 1 base from J, leaving 15 bases between. Germline CDR1 is LGHDT and CDR2 is YNNKEL (reference sequence).

The rearrangement joins TRBV2 to TRBJ1-5; no clear D. The CDR3 is 15 amino acids. Germline CDR1 is SNHLY and CDR2 is FYNNEI. V was shortened by 6 bases and J by 0 bases, with 12 bases between the two germline ends. The CDR3 region has the DNA TGTGCCAGCAGAGAAAGGAGATATAGCAATCAGCCCCAGCATTTT. Amino acid sequence: CASRERRYSNQPQHF.

The J gene is TRBJ1-3, the V gene TRBV5-1; D is uncertain. Trimming shortened V by 4 bases and J by 0 bases, and 11 bases separated the two germline ends. CDR3 length: 15 amino acids. Germline CDR1 and CDR2: SGHRS and YFSETQ. CDR3 protein: CASSVTASSGNTIYF. The CDR3 DNA is TGCGCCAGCAGCGTAACAGCAAGCTCTGGAAACACCATATATTTT.

This sequence joins TRBV3-1 (or the pseudogene TRBV3-2) and TRBJ2-7; D is ambiguous. V was pared by 4 bases and J by 3 bases, with 13 bases between. The CDR3 length is 14 residues. Germline-derived CDR1 and CDR2 are LGHDT and YNNKEL (reference sequence). The CDR3 nucleotides are TGTGCCAGCAGCCCCCCTGAGAGAGACTACGAGCAGTACTTC. It encodes CASSPPERDYEQYF.

The chain recombines TRBV18 with TRBJ1-1, with a tentative D call TRBD1 (5 bases). Germline lookup yields CDR1 KGHSH and CDR2 LQKENI. The V end lost 6 bases, the J end lost 0 bases, and 11 bases lay between the germline ends. The length of the CDR3 is 14 residues. CDR3 sequence: CASSQGPMNTEAFF. The CDR3 region has the DNA TGTGCCAGCTCCCAGGGCCCCATGAACACTGAAGCTTTCTTT.

At least ten counts were recorded for this clone. CDR3 nucleotides: TGTGCCAGTAGGCCCCCCCAGAACTATGGCTACACCTTC. Its protein product is CASRPPQNYGYTF. The V and J genes are TRBV19 and TRBJ1-2; no firm D call. V dropped 6 bases and J dropped 2 bases, with 10 bases sitting between them. The germline V gene encodes CDR1 LNHDA and CDR2 SQIVND (reference sequence). The CDR3 covers 13 residues. Based on the CDR3 plus reference TRBV19 and TRBJ1-2, the full variable domain is DGGITQSPKYLFRKEGQNVTLSCEQNLNHDAMYWYRQDPGQGLRLIYYSQIVNDFQKGDIAEGYSVSREKKESFPLTVTSAQKNPTAFYLCASRPPQNYGYTFGSGTRLTVV.

The CDR3 reads CASSIKGTGGHSYEQYF. DNA of the CDR3: TGTGCCAGTAGTATCAAGGGGACAGGGGGTCATTCCTACGAGCAGTACTTC. The chain has TRBV19 and TRBJ2-7, with 11 bases fitting TRBD1. Germline V lookup: CDR1 LNHDA, CDR2 SQIVND (reference sequence). With V trimmed by 3 bases and J by 1 base, 8 bases remained unmatched. This CDR3 region has 17 residues.